The clone carrying this T cell receptor (beta chain) was counted at least ten times. Its antigen is unknown. The lymph nodes were axillary draining lymph nodes from breast cancer patients. V was trimmed by 0 bases and J by 5 bases, leaving 14 bases between them. The germline V gene has CDR1 MNHNS and CDR2 SASEGT. The CDR3 length is 17 residues. This entry is derived from a study of breast tumors, draining lymph nodes, adjacent tissues. Points from the study as a whole: Tumor and nontumor repertoires were significantly more similar in luminal-like than in basal-like breast cancer. Most tumor T cells seemingly derive from lymph node, then expand in tumor. That most tumor T cells come from lymph nodes remained unproven.

TCRdb re-called the multiplex PCR reads with MiXCR, one entry per CDR3 protein. The repertoire holds about 270,000 distinct CDR3 sequences, with 30% to 35% as singletons. The sequence was collected from a female donor with breast cancer. Some clones in this sample may be carry-over from other donors' samples. The chain employs TRBV6-1 and TRBJ1-6, with unresolved D. Sample: axillary lymph node tissue. CDR3 in amino acids: CASSEAWTAANNSPLHF. As DNA, the CDR3 is TGTGCCAGCAGTGAAGCATGGACGGCAGCGAATAATTCACCCCTCCACTTT.